This T cell receptor beta chain was sequenced during a study of OX40 agonist ivuxolimab in advanced cancers. Across the study: Hepatocellular carcinoma, melanoma, renal cell or head and neck cancer occurred in dose-escalation patients. Patients with prior anti-PD-1, anti-PD-L1 or anti-CTLA-4 therapy were eligible; about 40% had some. Broader study findings: The antigens recognized by the expanded peripheral T cells, that is their antigen specificity, were not determined. The average count of expanded clones was higher among CD8+ T cells than among CD4+.

The repertoire was sequenced with immunoSEQ multiplex PCR; TCRdb's copy has only in-frame clones and lacks some. Of thousands of clones in the sample, around 72% were seen once. This clone appeared a few times. Its specificity is unknown. Germline V gives CDR1 SGHAT, CDR2 FQNNGV. This CDR3 is 14 amino acids long. The V end lost 0 bases, the J end lost 6 bases, and 10 bases lay between the germline ends. The rearrangement joins TRBV11-2 to TRBJ2-3, with no clear D. Sequenced here: CD4+ or CD8+ T cells sorted from blood, sampled in a trial of the OX40 agonist ivuxolimab. The clonotype was recovered from an adult with an advanced solid tumor such as melanoma, head and neck, liver or kidney cancer. DNA of the CDR3: TGTGCCAGCAGCTTAGACGGACCCGCGGATACGCAGTATTTT. Its protein product is CASSLDGPADTQYF.